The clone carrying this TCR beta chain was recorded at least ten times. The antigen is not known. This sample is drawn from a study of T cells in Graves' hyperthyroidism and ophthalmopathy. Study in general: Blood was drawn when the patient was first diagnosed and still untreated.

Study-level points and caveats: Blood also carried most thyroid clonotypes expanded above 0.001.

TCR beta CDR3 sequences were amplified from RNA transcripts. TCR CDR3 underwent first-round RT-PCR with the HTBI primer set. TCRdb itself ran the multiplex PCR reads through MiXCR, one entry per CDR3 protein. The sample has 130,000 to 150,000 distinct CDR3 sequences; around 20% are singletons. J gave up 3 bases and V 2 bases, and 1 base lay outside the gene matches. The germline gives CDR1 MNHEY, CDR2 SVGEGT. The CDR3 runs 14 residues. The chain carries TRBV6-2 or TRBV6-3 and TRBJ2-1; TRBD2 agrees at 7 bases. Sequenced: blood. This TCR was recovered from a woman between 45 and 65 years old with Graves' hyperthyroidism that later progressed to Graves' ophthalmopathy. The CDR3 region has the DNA TGTGCCAGCAGTTACGGGACTAACTACAATGAGCAGTTCTTC. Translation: CASSYGTNYNEQFF.